A selection of T cell receptor beta chains follows, all from one sample in a study of beta chain features in type 1 diabetes. Some clones are missing from TCRdb's copy, which holds only in-frame ones; the method was immunoSEQ multiplex PCR. The repertoire consists of about 700,000 clones, with around 15% occurring once and the leading ten covering 0.02% to 0.025%. Sample: naive CD4+ T cells from blood. Receptor source: a young man with type 1 diabetes. Each CDR3 is given with its conserved first and last residue. The D gene is left open where the match is weak. Part of the rows lack a size; the others show once, few, many or a class for expanded clones.

>15|TRBD1|few|TRBV15|TRBJ2-3
CATSVRQGVTDTQYF
TGTGCCACCAGCGTCCGACAGGGAGTTACAGATACGCAGTATTTT
>15|.|few|TRBV30|TRBJ1-2
CAWNRQTVQIGGYTF
TGTGCCTGGAATCGCCAGACAGTCCAAATCGGTGGCTACACCTTC
>18|.|few|TRBV30|TRBJ1-6
CAWTRMIGGDTWNSPLHF
TGTGCCTGGACCCGTATGATTGGGGGGGATACGTGGAATTCACCCCTCCACTTT
>14|TRBD1|.|TRBV29-1|TRBJ1-4
CSVTQTGVGEKLFF
TGCAGCGTCACCCAAACAGGGGTCGGAGAAAAACTGTTTTTT
>13|.|.|TRBV19|TRBJ2-5
CATSGHTQETQYF
TGTGCCACCTCGGGACACACCCAAGAGACCCAGTACTTC
>13|.|few|TRBV7-9|TRBJ2-5
CASSFGFQETQYF
TGTGCCAGCAGCTTTGGGTTTCAAGAGACCCAGTACTTC
>15|.|.|TRBV6-5|TRBJ2-2
CASKYEAGNTGELFF
TGTGCCAGCAAATACGAGGCAGGGAACACCGGGGAGCTGTTTTTT
>17|TRBD1|.|TRBV9|TRBJ2-2
CASSPTGQGGATGELFF
TGTGCCAGCAGCCCCACCGGACAGGGGGGAGCCACCGGGGAGCTGTTTTTT
>16|.|few|TRBV7-6|TRBJ2-7
CASSLVQGESSYEQYF
TGTGCCAGCAGCTTGGTCCAGGGAGAGAGCTCCTACGAGCAGTACTTC
>15|.|.|TRBV9|TRBJ1-5
CASSVASGYNQPQHF
TGTGCCAGCAGCGTGGCCAGTGGGTACAATCAGCCCCAGCATTTT
>18|TRBD2|.|TRBV7-2|TRBJ2-3
CASSLGAGVPSSTDTQYF
TGTGCCAGCAGCTTAGGAGCGGGGGTACCCTCTAGCACAGATACGCAGTATTTT
>14|TRBD1|few|TRBV28|TRBJ2-7
CASSPHDRVGEQYF
TGTGCCAGCAGCCCACATGACAGGGTGGGCGAGCAGTACTTC
>15|.|.|TRBV14|TRBJ1-2
CASRPSGTTNYGYTF
TGTGCCAGCAGACCGTCCGGGACAACTAACTATGGCTACACCTTC
>16|TRBD1|few|TRBV10-3|TRBJ2-2
CAISEGGQFNTGELFF
TGTGCCATCAGTGAGGGGGGACAGTTTAACACCGGGGAGCTGTTTTTT
>13|.|.|TRBV29-1|TRBJ1-1
CSVGGRMNTEAFF
TGCAGCGTGGGGGGGCGGATGAACACTGAAGCTTTCTTT
>13|.|few|TRBV27|TRBJ1-4
CASSLGHLGKLFF
TGTGCCAGCAGTTTAGGACACCTCGGGAAACTGTTTTTT
>15|.|.|TRBV5-1|TRBJ2-1
CASSLVQGAGNEQFF
TGCGCCAGCAGCTTGGTACAGGGTGCCGGCAATGAGCAGTTCTTC
>11|.|.|TRBV29-1|TRBJ2-5
CSVEDPETQYF
TGCAGCGTTGAAGATCCGGAGACCCAGTACTTC
>15|.|.|TRBV6-6|TRBJ2-1
CASSYERGAVNEQFF
TGTGCCAGCAGTTACGAGAGGGGGGCCGTAAATGAGCAGTTCTTC
>16|TRBD1|few|TRBV7-3|TRBJ2-1
CASSLTGTGYTYEQFF
TGTGCCAGCAGCTTAACCGGGACAGGGTATACGTATGAGCAGTTCTTC
>16|TRBD1|.|TRBV5-1|TRBJ2-7
CASSPAVTGAEYEQYF
TGCGCCAGCAGCCCGGCGGTGACAGGGGCGGAGTACGAGCAGTACTTC
>15|TRBD1|.|TRBV5-1|TRBJ1-5
CASSIQGHSNQPQHF
TGCGCCAGCAGCATACAGGGGCATAGCAATCAGCCCCAGCATTTT
>11|.|few|TRBV10-3|TRBJ2-7
CAISGIYEQYF
TGTGCCATCAGTGGAATCTACGAGCAGTACTTC
>13|.|.|TRBV6-5|TRBJ1-2
CASRSQDNYGYTF
TGTGCCAGCAGGTCACAGGATAACTATGGCTACACCTTC
>15|TRBD2|few|TRBV7-2|TRBJ2-1
CASSIHSGGANEQFF
TGTGCCAGCAGCATACATAGCGGGGGGGCGAATGAGCAGTTCTTC
>16|TRBD1|.|TRBV6-5|TRBJ2-7
CASSYPAGTGIYEQYF
TGTGCCAGCAGTTACCCGGCGGGGACAGGGATATACGAGCAGTACTTC
>12|TRBD1|.|TRBV15|TRBJ1-4
CAVTGGSEKLFF
TGTGCCGTCACAGGGGGAAGTGAAAAACTGTTTTTT
>14|TRBD1|.|TRBV7-9|TRBJ2-5
CASSSEGTVETQYF
TGTGCCAGCAGCTCCGAAGGGACAGTAGAGACCCAGTACTTC
>17|.|few|TRBV18|TRBJ2-3
CASSQTGPGGGTDTQYF
TGTGCCAGCTCACAAACCGGACCCGGCGGGGGCACAGATACGCAGTATTTT
>14|.|few|TRBV19|TRBJ2-7
CASSIRTANYEQYF
TGTGCCAGTAGTATACGTACAGCCAACTACGAGCAGTACTTC
>13|.|.|TRBV2|TRBJ2-3
CASYRLREDTQYF
TGTGCCAGCTATCGACTCCGGGAGGATACGCAGTATTTT
>17|.|few|TRBV28|TRBJ1-6
CASSTDGAGSYNSPLHF
TGTGCCAGCAGTACGGACGGGGCGGGCTCCTATAATTCACCCCTCCACTTT
>10|.|.|TRBV20-1|TRBJ1-2
CSARDDGYTF
TGCAGTGCTAGAGACGATGGCTACACCTTC
>12|.|.|TRBV19|TRBJ1-5
CASRGGIEPQHF
TGTGCCAGTAGAGGGGGGATCGAGCCCCAGCATTTT
>16|.|.|TRBV11-2|TRBJ2-3
CASSLYQSGNTDTQYF
TGTGCCAGCAGCTTATACCAATCAGGAAACACAGATACGCAGTATTTT
>13|.|.|TRBV5-1|TRBJ1-1
CASSPGLTNEAFF
TGCGCCAGCAGCCCGGGACTGACTAATGAAGCTTTCTTT
>13|.|.|TRBV5-1|TRBJ1-1
CASSLSGDTEAFF
TGCGCCAGCAGCTTGTCAGGGGACACTGAAGCTTTCTTT
>15|TRBD1|few|TRBV4-1|TRBJ1-2
CASRVTGAPAEGYTF
TGCGCCAGCAGGGTCACAGGGGCCCCGGCGGAGGGCTACACCTTC
>13|.|few|TRBV4-1|TRBJ1-1
CASSQNTREKAFF
TGCGCCAGCAGCCAGAATACCCGGGAGAAGGCTTTCTTT
>19|TRBD1|.|TRBV4-1|TRBJ1-1
CASSPSGGTTGEMNTEAFF
TGCGCCAGCAGCCCGTCAGGGGGGACGACAGGGGAAATGAACACTGAAGCTTTCTTT
>14|.|few|TRBV5-1|TRBJ2-5
CASSPEGTTETQYF
TGCGCCAGCAGCCCCGAAGGGACAACCGAGACCCAGTACTTC
>15|TRBD1|few|TRBV10-3|TRBJ1-2
CAISDRTGDLSGYTF
TGTGCCATCAGTGATAGGACAGGGGACCTCTCTGGCTACACCTTC
>15|.|few|TRBV7-8|TRBJ1-3
CASSYTGYSGNTIYF
TGTGCCAGCAGCTACACAGGGTACTCTGGAAACACCATATATTTT